This T cell receptor (beta chain) was observed in a study of blood T cell repertoires in COVID-19. Whole-study context: COVID-19 samples collected from the United States, Italy and Spain covered acute and convalescent phases. T cells, B-cell-depleted T cells, or PBMCs provided the cDNA or gDNA that served as material.

Source study methods: Reference gene primer amplification yielded estimated nucleated cell counts. Repertoires were generated with immunoSEQ multiplex PCR, while TCRdb's copy carries only in-frame clones and drops some. V, J and clone size derive from that table, while D and trimming were established from the DNA sequence. The table has 150,000 to 200,000 clones, 75% to 90% seen once. Trimming at V came to 3 bases and at J to 5 bases, leaving 6 bases not matched to a gene. The CDR3 loop spans 14 amino acids. CDR1 is SGDLS and CDR2 is YYNGEE in the germline V gene. The V call is TRBV9, the J call TRBJ1-1; 8 bases agree with TRBD1. This receptor was obtained from a man in his sixties with acute or convalescent COVID-19. Sequencing input: peripheral blood. CDR3 residues: CASSADRGRTEAFF. The CDR3 coding sequence is TGTGCCAGCAGCGCAGACAGGGGTCGGACTGAAGCTTTCTTT. Based on the CDR3 plus reference TRBV9 and TRBJ1-1, the full variable domain is DSGVTQTPKHLITATGQRVTLRCSPRSGDLSVYWYQQSLDQGLQFLIQYYNGEERAKGNILERFSAQQFPDLHSELNLSSLELGDSALYFCASSADRGRTEAFFGQGTRLTVV.